The 18 T cell receptor beta chains below were found in one sample sequenced in a study of brain metastases from non-small cell lung cancer. The method was immunoSEQ multiplex PCR; TCRdb's version includes in-frame clones alone and lacks a portion of them. This table holds 14,000 to 15,000 clones, about four fifths found once. Sequenced input: primary lung tumor tissue. The receptor source for this set is a donor at least 40 years old with non-small cell lung cancer.

The chain joins TRBV5-5 to TRBJ2-5, with no clear D. The germline gives CDR1 SGHKS, CDR2 YYEKEE (reference sequence). V lost 3 bases and J 5 bases, leaving 14 bases between the germline ends. The CDR3 length is 14 residues. This CDR3 is CASSSGQPGETQYF. The CDR3 DNA is TGTGCCAGCAGCTCGGGCCAGCCTGGGGAGACCCAGTACTTC.

This clone showed up just once. The chain employs TRBV15 and TRBJ2-3; D is perhaps TRBD1 or TRBD2 (7 bases each). The V end lost 2 bases, the J end lost 5 bases, and 17 bases lay between the germline ends. From germline, CDR1 is LNHNV and CDR2 YYDKDF (reference sequence). The CDR3 consists of 16 residues. The CDR3 protein is CATSRSGGGGIDTQYF. The CDR3 bases are TGTGCCACCAGCAGATCAGGGGGGGGCGGGATAGATACGCAGTATTTT.

This clone came up a few times. The genes are TRBV24-1 and TRBJ2-3; 9 bases are shared with TRBD2. V shed 0 bases, J shed 3 bases, and the junction held 3 bases outside the gene matches. The V gene's germline CDR1 is KGHDR and CDR2 SFDVKD. The CDR3 length is 16 residues. The CDR3 DNA reads as TGTGCCACCAGTGATTTGTATAGCGGGGGAACAGATACGCAGTATTTT. This gives the protein CATSDLYSGGTDTQYF.

The rearrangement uses TRBV20-1 and TRBJ1-2, with D maybe TRBD1 (5 bases). Per the germline V gene, CDR1 is DFQATT and CDR2 is SNEGSKA (reference sequence). This CDR3 is 11 amino acids long. Between the trimmed V and J ends, which lost 6 bases and 7 bases, there was a span of 12 bases. CDR3 DNA: TGCAGTGCAGGAACAAGGGGTGGCTACACCTTC. Translation: CSAGTRGGYTF.

The rearrangement links TRBV27 to TRBJ2-6, with D unresolved. This CDR3 has 13 amino acids. The germline gives CDR1 MNHEY, CDR2 SMNVEV (reference sequence). Deletions cut 3 bases from V and 3 bases from J, with 3 bases between. The CDR3 spells CASSFGGANVLTF. As DNA, the CDR3 is TGTGCCAGCAGTTTTGGTGGGGCCAACGTCCTGACTTTC.

The chain links TRBV10-3 to TRBJ2-2; the match to TRBD1 covers 7 bases. Germline V gene lookup returns CDR1 ENHRY and CDR2 SYGVKD. With V trimmed by 8 bases and J by 1 base, 4 bases remained unmatched. The CDR3 consists of 14 residues. Here the CDR3 reads CAIDRAGNTGELFF. As DNA, the CDR3 is TGTGCCATCGACAGGGCGGGGAACACCGGGGAGCTGTTTTTT.

This chain links TRBV7-3 with TRBJ2-2; D ambiguous. The length of the CDR3 is 13 residues. The germline V gene has CDR1 SGHTA and CDR2 FQGTGA. Trimming took 5 bases from V and 8 from J, leaving 12 bases between them. CDR3 bases: TGTGCCAGCAGCCCCTTCGTGAGAGGGGAGCTGTTTTTT. This translates into CASSPFVRGELFF.

V gene TRBV18 combines with J gene TRBJ2-7, with no clear D. The germline V and J ends were trimmed by 4 bases and 2 bases, with 15 bases remaining between them. In germline, CDR1 is KGHSH, CDR2 LQKENI. The CDR3 sequence is 15 residues long. In DNA, the CDR3 is TGTGCCAGCTCACTGGGCTCAGGCCCAACCTACGAGCAGTACGTC. It specifies CASSLGSGPTYEQYV.

To note about this clone: Other DNA sequences in this sample translate to the same CDR3. This sequence joins TRBV29-1 and TRBJ2-3; D is ambiguous. Per germline, CDR1 SQVTM and CDR2 ANQGSEA. The V end was cut by 3 bases, the J end by 1 base, with 8 bases between. CDR3 length equals 13 residues. The CDR3 DNA follows: TGCAGCGTTGACAGAGTTGGCACAGATACGCAGTATTTT. Translating it yields CSVDRVGTDTQYF.

This clone was picked up one time. The rearrangement links TRBV18 to TRBJ1-4; D perhaps matches TRBD1 (6 bases). This CDR3 contains 13 residues. Trimming left V 6 bases short and J 8 bases short, with 13 bases between. Germline V gene sequence: CDR1 KGHSH, CDR2 LQKENI. CDR3 residues: CASSTGSSEKLFF. The CDR3 nucleotides read TGTGCCAGCTCCACAGGGAGTAGCGAAAAACTGTTTTTT.

The CDR3 is CASSVSGLAGQFF. CDR3 nucleotide sequence: TGTGCCAGTAGTGTCTCTGGACTAGCGGGGCAGTTCTTC. This sequence joins TRBV19 and TRBJ2-1, with TRBD2 matching over 11 bases. V gave up 5 bases and J gave up 12 bases; unmatched junction bases: 6. CDR3 length equals 13 residues. Germline CDR1 reads LNHDA; CDR2 reads SQIVND (reference sequence). The complete variable domain, with remaining parts taken from reference TRBV19 and TRBJ2-1, reads DGGITQSPKYLFRKEGQNVTLSCEQNLNHDAMYWYRQDPGQGLRLIYYSQIVNDFQKGDIAEGYSVSREKKESFPLTVTSAQKNPTAFYLCASSVSGLAGQFFGPGTRLTVL.

The chain joins TRBV7-2 to TRBJ2-5; 8 nucleotides align to TRBD2. The germline CDR1 and CDR2 sequences are SGHTA and FQGNSA. V was pared by 0 bases and J by 1 base, with 7 bases of the junction left unmatched. The CDR3 consists of 17 residues. The CDR3 sequence: CASSLASGGGSQETQYF. CDR3 DNA: TGTGCCAGCAGCTTAGCGAGCGGCGGGGGGTCCCAAGAGACCCAGTACTTC. The full variable domain, completed using reference TRBV7-2 and TRBJ2-5, is GAGVSQSPSNKVTEKGKDVELRCDPISGHTALYWYRQSLGQGLEFLIYFQGNSAPDKSGLPSDRFSAERTGGSVSTLTIQRTQQEDSAVYLCASSLASGGGSQETQYFGPGTRLLVL.

This clone was found once. The chain has TRBV5-1 and TRBJ2-7; TRBD1 matches 10 bases. Germline CDR1 reads SGHRS; CDR2 reads YFSETQ. The CDR3 totals 14 residues. V shed 3 bases and J 3 bases; nucleotides not matched to a gene: 3. CDR3 sequence reads: CASSWGQGLYEQYF. The CDR3 DNA reads TGCGCCAGCAGCTGGGGACAGGGGCTCTACGAGCAGTACTTC.

This chain connects TRBV30 to TRBJ1-2, with a weak D call TRBD1 (5 bases). The ends were cut back, 1 base at V and 7 bases at J, with 13 bases in the middle. CDR1 is GTSNPN and CDR2 is SVGIG in the germline V gene (reference sequence). The CDR3 has 13 amino acids. This CDR3 reads CAWSAGGSGGYTF. The CDR3 nucleotides are TGTGCCTGGAGTGCGGGGGGATCAGGTGGCTACACCTTC.

This rearrangement joins TRBV19 to TRBJ2-1, with a weak D call TRBD2 (5 bases). Germline V lookup: CDR1 LNHDA, CDR2 SQIVND (reference sequence). The CDR3 is 15 residues long. Trimming took 6 bases from V and 0 from J, leaving 12 bases between them. The CDR3 bases are TGTGCCAGTAGGGACTGGCTCAGCTCCTACAATGAGCAGTTCTTC. Its protein is CASRDWLSSYNEQFF.

The chain links TRBV2 to TRBJ1-6; D is possibly TRBD1 (5 bases). CDR3 length equals 15 residues. V dropped 6 bases and J dropped 3 bases, with 12 bases sitting between them. Germline V CDR1 and CDR2: SNHLY, FYNNEI. This CDR3 is CASRNGTFYNSPLHF. CDR3 bases: TGTGCCAGCAGGAACGGGACCTTCTATAATTCACCCCTCCACTTT.

The chain combines TRBV2 with TRBJ1-2; possibly TRBD1 for D (5 bases). This CDR3 is built from 13 residues. V was shortened by 8 bases and J by 8 bases, with 18 bases between the two germline ends. The V gene's germline CDR1 is SNHLY and CDR2 FYNNEI. The CDR3 loop reads CASLGQGPIGYTF. The CDR3, as DNA: TGTGCCAGCCTCGGGCAGGGTCCTATCGGCTACACCTTC. The variable domain in full, completed from reference TRBV2 and TRBJ1-2, reads EPEVTQTPSHQVTQMGQEVILRCVPISNHLYFYWYRQILGQKVEFLVSFYNNEISEKSEIFDDQFSVERPDGSNFTLKIRSTKLEDSAMYFCASLGQGPIGYTFGSGTRLTVV.

The rearrangement joins TRBV6-5 to TRBJ1-5; D is uncertain. V lost 8 bases to trimming and J lost 0 bases, with 11 bases between them. Germline V gene lookup returns CDR1 MNHEY and CDR2 SVGAGI. The CDR3 is 14 amino acids. CDR3 residues: CASGMRYSNQPQHF. The DNA for the CDR3 is TGTGCCAGCGGGATGCGGTATAGCAATCAGCCCCAGCATTTT.